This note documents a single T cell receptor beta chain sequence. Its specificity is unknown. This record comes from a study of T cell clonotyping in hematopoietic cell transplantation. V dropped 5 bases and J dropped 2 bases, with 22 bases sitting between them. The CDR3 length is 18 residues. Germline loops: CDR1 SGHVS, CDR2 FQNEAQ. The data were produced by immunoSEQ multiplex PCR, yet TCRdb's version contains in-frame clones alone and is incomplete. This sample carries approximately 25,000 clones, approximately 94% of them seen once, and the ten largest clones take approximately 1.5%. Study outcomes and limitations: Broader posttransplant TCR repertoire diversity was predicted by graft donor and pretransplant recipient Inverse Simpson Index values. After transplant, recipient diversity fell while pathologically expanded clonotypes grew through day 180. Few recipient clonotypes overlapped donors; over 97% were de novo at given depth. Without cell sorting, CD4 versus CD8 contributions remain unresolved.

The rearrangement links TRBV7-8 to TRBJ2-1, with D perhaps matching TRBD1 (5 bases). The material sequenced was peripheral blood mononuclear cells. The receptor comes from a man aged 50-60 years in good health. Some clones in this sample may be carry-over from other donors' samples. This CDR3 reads CASSLKDRGTTAYNEQFF. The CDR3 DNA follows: TGTGCCAGCAGCCTTAAAGATAGGGGAACCACGGCCTACAATGAGCAGTTCTTC.